Listed below are T cell receptor beta chains from one sample, sequenced in a study of blood T cell repertoires in COVID-19. Generated by immunoSEQ multiplex PCR, the TCRdb table keeps only in-frame clones and is missing some. The sample consists of around 71,000 clones, 75% to 90% of them appearing once. Sequencing was done on a sample of peripheral blood. These receptors came from an elderly man with acute or convalescent COVID-19. CDR3s include the opening cysteine and the closing phenylalanine or tryptophan. The order of the fields is J gene, clone size, V gene, D gene, CDR3 length, CDR3 protein, CDR3 DNA. A D gene is named only where the DNA matches it firmly. For some rows the clone size is stated as once, few or many, or as a class when expanded; others skip it.

TRBJ2-1,.,TRBV6-4,TRBD1,16,CASSLETGSSYNEQFF,TGTGCCAGCAGTCTTGAGACAGGGAGCTCCTACAATGAGCAGTTCTTC
TRBJ2-3,.,TRBV3-1/TRBV3-2,.,13,CASSHDLTNTQYF,TGTGCCAGCAGCCACGACTTGACCAATACGCAGTATTTT
TRBJ1-3,.,TRBV11-2,TRBD1,14,CASSLGTGFDTIYF,TGTGCCAGCAGCTTAGGGACAGGGTTTGACACCATATATTTT
TRBJ2-7,.,TRBV28,TRBD1,14,CASSSEQGSDEQYF,TGTGCCAGCAGTTCGGAACAGGGGTCCGACGAGCAGTACTTC
TRBJ1-4,.,TRBV5-1,.,15,CASSLAGGDNEKLFF,TGCGCCAGCAGCTTGGCCGGCGGAGATAATGAAAAACTGTTTTTT
TRBJ2-7,few,TRBV4-1,.,14,CASSQDGNTYEQYF,TGCGCCAGCAGCCAAGACGGGAACACCTACGAGCAGTACTTC
TRBJ2-7,.,TRBV2,TRBD2,15,CASRETSGGYYEQYF,TGTGCCAGCAGAGAGACTAGCGGGGGGTACTACGAGCAGTACTTC
TRBJ2-7,once,TRBV9,TRBD1,21,CASSSQPGGQGAAGASYEQYF,TGTGCCAGCAGCTCTCAACCCGGGGGACAGGGGGCTGCGGGGGCCTCCTACGAGCAGTACTTC
TRBJ2-5,.,TRBV5-5,TRBD2,16,CASSLELAGGRETQYF,TGTGCCAGCAGCTTGGAACTAGCGGGGGGGCGGGAGACCCAGTACTTC
TRBJ2-3,once,TRBV19,TRBD1,14,CASSRRQGRNTQYF,TGTGCCAGTAGTCGTAGACAGGGGCGGAATACGCAGTATTTT
TRBJ2-5,.,TRBV7-2,TRBD1,15,CASSPRGGTGETQYF,TGTGCCAGCAGCCCCCGGGGTGGGACAGGGGAGACCCAGTACTTC
TRBJ2-7,.,TRBV14,TRBD1,13,CASSKQGRYEQYF,TGTGCCAGCAGTAAACAGGGGCGCTACGAGCAGTACTTC
TRBJ2-3,.,TRBV19,.,14,CASSSARATDTQYF,TGTGCCAGTAGTAGCGCTCGAGCCACAGATACGCAGTATTTT
TRBJ2-7,.,TRBV10-1,TRBD1,15,CASSPGQGLRYEQYF,TGCGCCAGCAGTCCCGGACAGGGGTTAAGGTACGAGCAGTACTTC
TRBJ2-1,.,TRBV19,TRBD1,14,CASGGTGSYNEQFF,TGTGCCAGTGGTGGGACAGGCTCCTACAATGAGCAGTTCTTC
TRBJ2-1,.,TRBV29-1,TRBD2,16,CSVETGLAGSYNEQFF,TGCAGCGTTGAAACGGGACTAGCGGGATCCTACAATGAGCAGTTCTTC
TRBJ2-7,once,TRBV5-1,.,14,CASRSGTFSYEQYF,TGCGCCAGCAGGAGCGGGACATTCTCCTACGAGCAGTACTTC
TRBJ1-2,.,TRBV6-5,TRBD1,13,CASSTGVRYGYTF,TGTGCCAGCAGTACAGGGGTCCGCTATGGCTACACCTTC
TRBJ1-1,.,TRBV5-4,.,13,CASRPAGVTEAFF,TGTGCCAGCAGACCCGCGGGAGTCACTGAAGCTTTCTTT
TRBJ1-6,.,TRBV7-9,TRBD1,16,CASSPYSSRGNSPLHF,TGTGCCAGCAGCCCTTACAGCTCCAGGGGGAATTCACCCCTCCACTTT
TRBJ2-3,.,TRBV3-1/TRBV3-2,TRBD2,15,CASSGVAGGPDTQYF,TGTGCCAGCAGCGGAGTCGCGGGAGGCCCAGATACGCAGTATTTT
TRBJ1-1,.,TRBV4-3,.,13,CASSQIRVTEAFF,TGCGCCAGCAGCCAGATCAGGGTAACTGAAGCTTTCTTT
TRBJ2-5,.,TRBV29-1,.,13,CSVEDENSLGQYF,TGCAGCGTTGAAGATGAGAACTCTCTTGGCCAGTACTTC
TRBJ2-5,.,TRBV7-2,.,15,CASSLVPGIEETQYF,TGTGCCAGCAGCTTAGTACCAGGAATCGAAGAGACCCAGTACTTC
TRBJ2-1,.,TRBV13,.,14,CASSLDGDYNEQFF,TGTGCCAGCAGCTTAGACGGGGACTACAATGAGCAGTTCTTC
TRBJ1-2,once,TRBV5-6,.,15,CASSFIREGNYGYTF,TGTGCCAGCAGCTTTATCCGGGAGGGTAACTATGGCTACACCTTC
TRBJ2-2,.,TRBV5-6,.,15,CASSLSETRTGELFF,TGTGCCAGCAGCTTGTCGGAGACTCGGACCGGGGAGCTGTTTTTT
TRBJ1-2,.,TRBV3-1/TRBV3-2,TRBD1,15,CASSWRIGGYYGYTF,TGTGCCAGCAGCTGGCGGATAGGGGGCTACTATGGCTACACCTTC
TRBJ2-2,.,TRBV7-9,TRBD2,16,CASSLSGTRNTGELFF,TGTGCCAGCAGCTTAAGTGGGACTAGGAACACCGGGGAGCTGTTTTTT
TRBJ2-1,.,TRBV6-2/TRBV6-3,.,14,CASSYWGPNNEQFF,TGTGCCAGCAGTTACTGGGGCCCGAACAATGAGCAGTTCTTC
TRBJ1-5,.,TRBV7-2,.,14,CASSLGVGEQPQHF,TGTGCCAGCAGCTTAGGGGTCGGAGAACAGCCCCAGCATTTT
TRBJ1-2,once,TRBV24-1,.,13,CATSDSGVRGYTF,TGTGCCACCAGTGATTCCGGGGTGAGAGGCTACACCTTC
TRBJ1-1,.,TRBV6-2/TRBV6-3,.,14,CASTPSSRSTEAFF,TGTGCCAGCACCCCCAGCTCACGGAGCACTGAAGCTTTCTTT
TRBJ2-4,.,TRBV7-2,.,17,CASSLAPARLAKNIQYF,TGTGCCAGCAGCTTAGCCCCGGCCAGACTAGCCAAAAACATTCAGTACTTC
TRBJ2-3,.,TRBV9,.,14,CASSVSGHTDTQYF,TGTGCCAGCAGCGTCAGCGGGCACACAGATACGCAGTATTTT
TRBJ2-5,.,TRBV6-2/TRBV6-3,.,18,CASSYVGQGNRFWETQYF,TGTGCCAGCAGTTACGTCGGGCAGGGTAACCGTTTTTGGGAGACCCAGTACTTC
TRBJ1-1,.,TRBV12-5,TRBD1,14,CASGLDRVRTEAFF,TGTGCTAGTGGTCTTGACAGGGTGCGGACTGAAGCTTTCTTT
TRBJ1-5,.,TRBV5-5,.,13,CASSPDLNQPQHF,TGTGCCAGCAGCCCGGACTTGAATCAGCCCCAGCATTTT
TRBJ1-2,.,TRBV19,TRBD1,15,CASSIRTGGPYGYTF,TGTGCCAGTAGTATTCGGACAGGGGGGCCTTATGGCTACACCTTC
TRBJ1-5,.,TRBV2,.,14,CASSDLGANQPQHF,TGTGCCAGCAGTGACTTGGGGGCAAATCAGCCCCAGCATTTT
TRBJ2-7,once,TRBV7-9,.,12,CASSLGPREEYF,TGTGCCAGCAGCTTAGGGCCCAGAGAGGAGTACTTC
TRBJ2-7,.,TRBV4-3,TRBD2,21,CASSQVRGTSGSYRMDYEQYF,TGCGCCAGCAGCCAAGTCCGGGGGACTAGCGGGAGTTATCGGATGGACTACGAGCAGTACTTC
TRBJ2-2,.,TRBV5-1,TRBD1,16,CATSLMDRGSIGELFF,TGCGCCACCTCATTGATGGACAGGGGATCGATCGGGGAGCTGTTTTTT
TRBJ1-2,few,TRBV9,.,14,CASSGGPGDSGYTF,TGTGCCAGCAGCGGCGGCCCAGGGGATTCCGGCTACACCTTC
TRBJ2-7,.,TRBV19,.,16,CASNMGTRGKGYEQYF,TGTGCCAGTAACATGGGGACCAGGGGTAAAGGTTACGAGCAGTACTTC
TRBJ1-1,.,TRBV18,TRBD1,15,CASSPTGGRDTEAFF,TGTGCCAGCTCTCCGACAGGGGGCCGGGACACTGAAGCTTTCTTT
TRBJ2-2,.,TRBV4-2,TRBD2,17,CASSWGLAGGNTGELFF,TGTGCCAGCAGCTGGGGACTAGCGGGAGGGAACACCGGGGAGCTGTTTTTT
TRBJ2-2,once,TRBV2,.,16,CASSEQGHANTGELFF,TGTGCCAGCAGTGAACAGGGACACGCGAACACCGGGGAGCTGTTTTTT
TRBJ2-7,.,TRBV3-1/TRBV3-2,.,13,CASSQERGREQYF,TGTGCCAGCAGCCAAGAACGAGGGAGGGAGCAGTACTTC
TRBJ1-2,.,TRBV10-3,.,15,CAISDTFLANYGYTF,TGTGCCATCAGTGACACGTTTTTAGCTAACTATGGCTACACCTTC
TRBJ2-3,.,TRBV2,.,12,CASREDTDTQYF,TGTGCCAGCAGGGAGGACACAGATACGCAGTATTTT
TRBJ2-3,.,TRBV7-9,.,15,CASSLPEGGTDTQYF,TGTGCCAGCAGCTTACCGGAGGGCGGGACAGATACGCAGTATTTT
TRBJ2-6,.,TRBV19,.,15,CASSIVRSGANVLTF,TGTGCCAGTAGTATAGTTCGCTCTGGGGCCAACGTCCTGACTTTC
TRBJ2-1,once,TRBV4-3,TRBD1,12,CASSQGDREQFF,TGCGCCAGCAGCCAAGGGGACAGAGAGCAGTTCTTC
TRBJ1-6,.,TRBV28,TRBD1,15,CASSTPGQNNSPLHF,TGTGCCAGCAGTACACCGGGACAGAATAATTCACCCCTCCACTTT
TRBJ2-5,.,TRBV7-9,.,13,CASSLNSEGSQYF,TGTGCCAGCAGCTTAAATTCGGAGGGCTCCCAGTACTTC
TRBJ1-1,.,TRBV12-3/TRBV12-4,.,13,CASSNSKNTEAFF,TGTGCCAGCAGTAACTCGAAGAACACTGAAGCTTTCTTT
TRBJ2-3,.,TRBV24-1,TRBD1,17,CATSDLGQGTSTDTQYF,TGTGCCACCAGTGACCTCGGACAGGGTACTAGCACAGATACGCAGTATTTT
TRBJ2-7,.,TRBV6-1,TRBD2,16,CASNKAGGADLRGQYF,TGTGCCAGCAATAAAGCGGGGGGGGCGGACCTACGAGGGCAGTACTTC